Listed below are T cell receptor beta chains from one sample, sequenced in a study of identical twins. Each CDR3 protein gets one entry after TCRdb re-called the 5' RACE reads with MiXCR. The table records hundreds of thousands of distinct CDR3 sequences, roughly 6% of them present only once. Sequenced input: naive T cells sorted from blood. All receptors come from a man between 18 and 35 years old in good health. The CDR3 runs from the conserved cysteine through the conserved F or W. Fields, in order: J gene, D gene, clone size, V gene, CDR3 protein, CDR3 DNA. The D gene is left open where the match is weak. Only some rows state a clone size, as once, few, many or a class for expanded clones.

TRBJ2-5 | TRBD2 | few | TRBV28 | CAVAGGPLETQYF | TGTGCCGTAGCGGGAGGGCCTCTAGAGACCCAGTACTTC
TRBJ2-2 | - | - | TRBV5-1 | CASSLAGGINTGELFF | TGCGCCAGCAGCTTGGCCGGCGGGATAAACACCGGGGAGCTGTTTTTT
TRBJ2-1 | - | many | TRBV12-3/TRBV12-4 | CASSPRSYSSEQFF | TGTGCCAGCAGCCCGCGGTCCTATAGCAGTGAGCAGTTCTTC
TRBJ2-2 | - | few | TRBV7-9 | CASSLEWSGENTGELFF | TGTGCCAGCAGCTTAGAATGGAGTGGGGAAAACACCGGGGAGCTGTTTTTT
TRBJ2-1 | TRBD2 | many | TRBV3-1 | CASSHLSGRVYNEQFF | TGTGCCAGCAGCCACCTCAGCGGGAGGGTGTACAATGAGCAGTTCTTC
TRBJ1-5 | TRBD1 | - | TRBV6-1 | CASRETGFYF | TGTGCCAGCAGGGAGACAGGGTTTTATTTT
TRBJ2-1 | TRBD2 | - | TRBV15 | CATSSPLGGRGYNEQFF | TGTGCCACCAGCAGCCCCCTGGGAGGGAGAGGGTACAATGAGCAGTTCTTC
TRBJ2-2 | - | few | TRBV4-1 | CASSQTLSGRRGGELFF | TGCGCCAGCAGCCAAACTCTCAGCGGACGCCGTGGCGGGGAGCTGTTTTTT
TRBJ2-3 | - | many | TRBV9 | CASSPRLPQESTDTQYF | TGTGCCAGCAGCCCCCGTCTCCCCCAGGAAAGCACAGATACGCAGTATTTT
TRBJ2-3 | TRBD1 | many | TRBV20-1 | CSASRDRQVLDTQYF | TGCAGTGCTTCTCGGGACAGGCAGGTTTTAGATACGCAGTATTTT
TRBJ2-1 | TRBD2 | few | TRBV12-5 | CASGLVGGRGANEQFF | TGTGCTAGTGGTTTGGTAGGGGGGCGGGGGGCTAATGAGCAGTTCTTC
TRBJ2-7 | - | few | TRBV7-9 | CASSLGAKNEQYF | TGTGCCAGCAGCTTAGGGGCTAAAAACGAGCAGTACTTC
TRBJ2-2 | - | many | TRBV20-1 | CSARLGTGELFF | TGCAGTGCTAGACTCGGGACCGGGGAGCTGTTTTTT
TRBJ2-7 | - | many | TRBV14 | CASSQDQGGEQYF | TGTGCCAGCAGCCAAGATCAGGGGGGTGAGCAGTACTTC
TRBJ2-2 | - | many | TRBV29-1 | CSVAPDTGELFF | TGCAGCGTTGCCCCGGACACCGGGGAGCTGTTTTTT
TRBJ2-3 | TRBD2 | - | TRBV3-1 | CASSRDPGLGYSDTQYF | TGTGCCAGCAGCCGCGATCCGGGACTAGGGTACTCAGATACGCAGTATTTT
TRBJ1-6 | TRBD1 | few | TRBV25-1 | CASSDFGDRGSFGGNSPLHF | TGTGCCAGCAGTGACTTTGGGGACAGGGGTAGCTTCGGTGGCAATTCACCCCTCCACTTT
TRBJ2-3 | - | many | TRBV18 | CASSGYQGRTDTQYF | TGTGCCAGCTCCGGATACCAGGGCCGCACAGATACGCAGTATTTT
TRBJ2-3 | TRBD1 | - | TRBV28 | CASSLGTGLPLTDTQYF | TGTGCCAGCAGTTTAGGGACAGGGTTACCCCTCACAGATACGCAGTATTTT
TRBJ2-7 | - | few | TRBV6-5 | CASRATGEQYF | TGTGCCAGCAGAGCGACAGGAGAGCAGTACTTC
TRBJ2-7 | TRBD2 | few | TRBV6-2/TRBV6-3 | CASSYSGGLAREQYF | TGTGCCAGCAGTTACTCTGGAGGACTAGCCCGAGAGCAGTACTTC
TRBJ2-7 | TRBD1 | - | TRBV25-1 | CAIRGAGGWYGQYF | TGTGCCATCAGGGGGGCAGGGGGCTGGTATGGGCAGTACTTC
TRBJ2-1 | TRBD2 | many | TRBV12-3/TRBV12-4 | CASSHIAGGPRNEQFF | TGTGCCAGCAGTCACATAGCGGGAGGGCCACGGAATGAGCAGTTCTTC
TRBJ2-2 | - | many | TRBV12-3/TRBV12-4 | CASSQTGQGTGELFF | TGTGCCAGCAGTCAGACGGGACAAGGCACCGGGGAGCTGTTTTTT
TRBJ2-4 | - | many | TRBV12-3/TRBV12-4 | CASSTEAIQYF | TGTGCCAGCAGTACCGAGGCGATTCAGTACTTC
TRBJ2-4 | TRBD1 | many | TRBV24-1 | CATSDSTGLAKNIQYF | TGTGCCACCAGTGATTCGACAGGGTTGGCCAAAAACATTCAGTACTTC
TRBJ2-3 | - | many | TRBV7-2 | CASSSPMADTQYF | TGTGCCAGCAGCTCTCCAATGGCAGATACGCAGTATTTT
TRBJ2-4 | - | many | TRBV5-1 | CASRGGSKNIQYF | TGCGCCAGCAGAGGGGGTTCCAAAAACATTCAGTACTTC
TRBJ2-7 | - | - | TRBV19 | CASSIFWTDTYEQYF | TGTGCCAGTAGTATTTTTTGGACAGATACCTACGAGCAGTACTTC
TRBJ2-3 | - | many | TRBV12-3/TRBV12-4 | CASSFVSTDTQYF | TGTGCCAGCAGTTTTGTAAGCACAGATACGCAGTATTTT
TRBJ2-7 | - | - | TRBV27 | CASSLGSGMNHEQYF | TGTGCCAGCAGTTTAGGGTCAGGGATGAACCACGAGCAGTACTTC
TRBJ2-7 | - | - | TRBV20-1 | CSAIGSSGAVYEQYF | TGCAGTGCTATAGGTTCCAGCGGAGCAGTGTACGAGCAGTACTTC
TRBJ2-2 | - | - | TRBV29-1 | CSVVGGGIKANTGELFF | TGCAGCGTTGTTGGTGGGGGAATTAAGGCGAACACCGGGGAGCTGTTTTTT
TRBJ2-3 | - | - | TRBV7-6 | CASSLAGAGVRDTQYF | TGTGCCAGCAGCTTAGCGGGGGCGGGAGTGAGAGATACGCAGTATTTT
TRBJ2-1 | - | few | TRBV30 | CAWTGASYNEQFF | TGTGCCTGGACAGGCGCCTCCTACAATGAGCAGTTCTTC
TRBJ2-5 | - | few | TRBV28 | CASSGLGLYQETQYF | TGTGCCAGCAGCGGGCTGGGACTGTACCAAGAGACCCAGTACTTC
TRBJ1-2 | - | many | TRBV5-1 | CASSRTDLYGYTF | TGCGCCAGCAGCCGGACAGACCTCTATGGCTACACCTTC
TRBJ2-5 | TRBD2 | - | TRBV29-1 | CSVEVVVASGAQETQYF | TGCAGCGTTGAGGTAGTAGTGGCTAGCGGAGCTCAAGAGACCCAGTACTTC
TRBJ2-3 | TRBD2 | many | TRBV9 | CASSPLDGAGGPVTDTQYF | TGTGCCAGCAGCCCCCTAGATGGAGCGGGAGGGCCGGTGACAGATACGCAGTATTTT
TRBJ2-3 | - | many | TRBV20-1 | CSAREGRGTDTQYF | TGCAGTGCTAGAGAAGGCAGGGGCACAGATACGCAGTATTTT
TRBJ1-5 | - | - | TRBV6-2/TRBV6-3 | CASTPWGFTQPQHF | TGTGCCAGCACCCCATGGGGATTTACGCAGCCCCAGCATTTT
TRBJ1-5 | TRBD1 | many | TRBV6-5 | CASSYVTGDQPQHF | TGTGCCAGCAGTTACGTGACAGGGGATCAGCCCCAGCATTTT
TRBJ2-3 | - | - | TRBV10-2 | CASSETWADTQYF | TGCGCCAGCAGTGAGACGTGGGCAGATACGCAGTATTTT
TRBJ2-1 | - | many | TRBV29-1 | CSAEGGANYNEQFF | TGCAGCGCCGAAGGCGGGGCCAACTACAATGAGCAGTTCTTC
TRBJ1-2 | TRBD1 | - | TRBV6-1 | CASSSITGGPYGYTF | TGTGCCAGCAGCTCTATAACAGGGGGCCCCTATGGCTACACCTTC
TRBJ2-1 | - | - | TRBV6-5 | CASSYSRQGNEQFF | TGTGCCAGCAGTTACTCCCGCCAGGGGAATGAGCAGTTCTTC